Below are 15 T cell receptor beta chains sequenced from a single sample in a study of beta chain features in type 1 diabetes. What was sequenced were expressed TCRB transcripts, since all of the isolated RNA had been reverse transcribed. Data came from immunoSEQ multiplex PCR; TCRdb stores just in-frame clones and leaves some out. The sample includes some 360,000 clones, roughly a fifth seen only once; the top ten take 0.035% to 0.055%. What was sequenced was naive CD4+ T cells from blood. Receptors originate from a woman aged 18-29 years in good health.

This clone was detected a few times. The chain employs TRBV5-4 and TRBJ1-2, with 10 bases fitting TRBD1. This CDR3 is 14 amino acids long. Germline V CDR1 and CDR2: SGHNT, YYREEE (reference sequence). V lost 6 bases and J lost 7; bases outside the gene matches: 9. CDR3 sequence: CASTKSGQGFGYTF. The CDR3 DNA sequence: TGTGCCAGCACAAAATCGGGACAGGGGTTTGGCTACACCTTC.

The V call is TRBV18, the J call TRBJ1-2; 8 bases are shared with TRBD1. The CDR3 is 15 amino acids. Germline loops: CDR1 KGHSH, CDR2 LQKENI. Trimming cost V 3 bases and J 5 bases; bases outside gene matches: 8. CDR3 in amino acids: CASSPRDGQGYGYTF. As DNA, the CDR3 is TGTGCCAGCTCACCCCGAGATGGACAGGGATATGGCTACACCTTC. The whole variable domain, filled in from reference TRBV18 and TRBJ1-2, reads NAGVMQNPRHLVRRRGQEARLRCSPMKGHSHVYWYRQLPEEGLKFMVYLQKENIIDESGMPKERFSAEFPKEGPSILRIQQVVRGDSAAYFCASSPRDGQGYGYTFGSGTRLTVV.

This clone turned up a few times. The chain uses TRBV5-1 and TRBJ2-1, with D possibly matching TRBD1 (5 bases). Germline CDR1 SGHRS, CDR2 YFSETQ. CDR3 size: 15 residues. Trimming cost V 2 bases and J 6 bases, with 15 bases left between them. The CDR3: CASSFDSLNGNEQFF. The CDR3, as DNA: TGCGCCAGCAGCTTCGACAGCCTCAACGGCAATGAGCAGTTCTTC.

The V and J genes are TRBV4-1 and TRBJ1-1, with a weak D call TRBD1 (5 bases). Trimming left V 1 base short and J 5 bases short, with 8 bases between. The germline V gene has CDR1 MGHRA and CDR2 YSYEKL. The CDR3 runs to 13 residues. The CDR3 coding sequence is TGCGCCAGCAGCCAAGTAGCAGGGACTGAAGCTTTCTTT. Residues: CASSQVAGTEAFF.

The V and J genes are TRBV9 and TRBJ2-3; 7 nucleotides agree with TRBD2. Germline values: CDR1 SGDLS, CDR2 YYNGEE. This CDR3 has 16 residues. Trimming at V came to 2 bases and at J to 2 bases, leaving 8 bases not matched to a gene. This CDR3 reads CASSVTPGGLTDTQYF. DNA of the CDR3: TGTGCCAGCAGCGTCACGCCGGGGGGACTCACAGATACGCAGTATTTT.

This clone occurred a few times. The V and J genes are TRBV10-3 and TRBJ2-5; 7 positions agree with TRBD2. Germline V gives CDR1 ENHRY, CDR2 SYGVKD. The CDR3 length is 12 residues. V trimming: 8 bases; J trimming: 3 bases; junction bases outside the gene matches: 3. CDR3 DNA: TGTGCCATCGGACTAGAGGAAGAGACCCAGTACTTC. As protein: CAIGLEEETQYF.

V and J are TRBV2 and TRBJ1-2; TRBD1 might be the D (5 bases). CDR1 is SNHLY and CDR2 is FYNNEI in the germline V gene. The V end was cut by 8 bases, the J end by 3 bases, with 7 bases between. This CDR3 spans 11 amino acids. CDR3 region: CASSGDYGYTF. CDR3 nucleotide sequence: TGTGCCAGCTCGGGGGACTATGGCTACACCTTC.

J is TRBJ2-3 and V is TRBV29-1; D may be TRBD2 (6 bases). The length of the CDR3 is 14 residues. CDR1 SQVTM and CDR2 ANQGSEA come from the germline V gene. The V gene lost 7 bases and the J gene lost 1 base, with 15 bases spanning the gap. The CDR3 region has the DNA TGCAGCGCTTCGACTAGACTGGGCACAGATACGCAGTATTTT. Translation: CSASTRLGTDTQYF.

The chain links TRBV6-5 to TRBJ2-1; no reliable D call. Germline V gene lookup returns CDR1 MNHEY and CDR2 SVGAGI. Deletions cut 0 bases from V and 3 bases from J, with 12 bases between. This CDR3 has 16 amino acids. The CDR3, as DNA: TGTGCCAGCAGTTACTCGGGCCATCGAAACTACAATGAGCAGTTCTTC. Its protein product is CASSYSGHRNYNEQFF.

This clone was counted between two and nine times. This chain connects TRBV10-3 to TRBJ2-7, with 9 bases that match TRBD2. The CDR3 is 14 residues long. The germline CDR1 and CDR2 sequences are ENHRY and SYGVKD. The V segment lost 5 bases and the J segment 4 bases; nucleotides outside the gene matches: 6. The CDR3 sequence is CAISPPAGGYEQYF. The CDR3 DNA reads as TGTGCCATCAGTCCCCCCGCGGGAGGGTACGAGCAGTACTTC.

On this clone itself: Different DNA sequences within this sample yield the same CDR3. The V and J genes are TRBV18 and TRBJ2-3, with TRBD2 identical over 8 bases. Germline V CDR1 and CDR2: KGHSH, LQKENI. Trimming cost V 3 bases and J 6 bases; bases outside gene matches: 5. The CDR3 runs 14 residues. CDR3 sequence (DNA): TGTGCCAGCTCACCTGGGCTAGCGGGCGATACGCAGTATTTT. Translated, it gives CASSPGLAGDTQYF.

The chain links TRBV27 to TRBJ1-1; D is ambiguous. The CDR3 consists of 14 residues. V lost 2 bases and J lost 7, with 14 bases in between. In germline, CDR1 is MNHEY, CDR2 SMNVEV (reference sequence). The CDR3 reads CASSLIPRTSEAFF. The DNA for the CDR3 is TGTGCCAGCAGTTTAATCCCCCGTACGAGTGAAGCTTTCTTT.

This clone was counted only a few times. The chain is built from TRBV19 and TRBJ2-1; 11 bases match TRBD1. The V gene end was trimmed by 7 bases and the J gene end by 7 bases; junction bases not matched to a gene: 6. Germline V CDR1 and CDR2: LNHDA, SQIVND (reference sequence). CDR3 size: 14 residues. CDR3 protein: CASTPGDRGNEQFF. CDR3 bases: TGTGCCAGTACCCCAGGGGACAGGGGGAATGAGCAGTTCTTC.

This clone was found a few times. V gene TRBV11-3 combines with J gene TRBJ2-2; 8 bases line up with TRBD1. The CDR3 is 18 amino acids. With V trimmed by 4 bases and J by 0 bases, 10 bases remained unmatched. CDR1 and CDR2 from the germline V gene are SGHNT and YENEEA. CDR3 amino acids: CASSSPPGQDSNTGELFF. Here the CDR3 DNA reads TGTGCCAGCAGCTCACCTCCGGGACAGGATTCGAACACCGGGGAGCTGTTTTTT.

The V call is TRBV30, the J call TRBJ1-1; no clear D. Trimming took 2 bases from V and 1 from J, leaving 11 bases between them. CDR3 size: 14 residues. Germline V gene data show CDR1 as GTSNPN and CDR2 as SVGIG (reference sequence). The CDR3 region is CAWSSMGRNTEAFF. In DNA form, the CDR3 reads TGTGCCTGGAGTTCAATGGGGAGGAACACTGAAGCTTTCTTT.